The clone carrying this T cell receptor beta chain came up once. Its antigen is not identified. Use of 60 Vbeta and 13 Jbeta primers characterized the PCR. Profiled with immunoSEQ multiplex PCR; TCRdb holds only in-frame clones, not every one. The table lists roughly 100,000 clones, 70% to 80% of them singletons, with under 20% in the top ten. CDR1 is SGHVS and CDR2 is FNYEAQ in the germline V gene. The length of the CDR3 is 14 residues. V was pared by 5 bases and J by 7 bases, with 14 bases between. The sample belongs to a study of cytomegalovirus exposure and HLA in healthy donors. Study-wide findings and caveats: It was likely that a cluster of highly shared sequence variants was a sequencing artifact.

Nominally healthy donors provided the samples, though records likely missed some immune exposures. The rearrangement joins TRBV7-6 to TRBJ2-2; TRBD1 is a possible D gene (5 bases). This TCR was recovered from a woman aged 60-70 years in good health and CMV-seropositive. Sequencing was carried out using PBMCs. The CDR3 DNA reads as TGTGCCAGCAGCCAACAAGGGGTTGGCGGGGAGCTGTTTTTT. This encodes CASSQQGVGGELFF. The full variable domain, completed using reference TRBV7-6 and TRBJ2-2, is GAGVSQSPRYKVTKRGQDVALRCDPISGHVSLYWYRQALGQGPEFLTYFNYEAQQDKSGLPNDRFSAERPEGSISTLTIQRTEQRDSAMYRCASSQQGVGGELFFGEGSRLTVL.